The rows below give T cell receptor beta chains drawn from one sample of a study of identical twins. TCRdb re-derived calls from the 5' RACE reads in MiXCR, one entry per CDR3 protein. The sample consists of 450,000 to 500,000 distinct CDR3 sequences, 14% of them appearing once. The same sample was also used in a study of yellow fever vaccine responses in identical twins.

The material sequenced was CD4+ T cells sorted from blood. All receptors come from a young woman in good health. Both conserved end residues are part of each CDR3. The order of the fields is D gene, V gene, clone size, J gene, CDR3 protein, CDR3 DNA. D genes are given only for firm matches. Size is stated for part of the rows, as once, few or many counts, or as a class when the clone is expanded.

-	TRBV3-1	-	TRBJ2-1	CASSPPGTGRNEQFF	TGTGCCAGCAGCCCCCCCGGGACGGGCCGCAATGAGCAGTTCTTC
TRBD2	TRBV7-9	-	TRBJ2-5	CASSPSGGHGETQYF	TGTGCCAGCAGCCCGAGCGGGGGTCACGGGGAGACCCAGTACTTC
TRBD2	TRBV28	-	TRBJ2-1	CATMGPIAGGPGLEQFF	TGTGCCACCATGGGTCCTATCGCGGGAGGGCCTGGGTTGGAGCAGTTCTTC
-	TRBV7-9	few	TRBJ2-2	CASSFLEGELFF	TGTGCCAGCAGCTTTCTAGAGGGGGAGCTGTTTTTT
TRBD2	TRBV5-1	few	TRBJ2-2	CASSPGLAGAPDTGELFF	TGCGCCAGCAGCCCGGGACTAGCGGGGGCCCCGGACACCGGGGAGCTGTTTTTT
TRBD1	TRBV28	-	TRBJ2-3	CASRAWTGGIITDTQYF	TGTGCCAGCAGAGCATGGACAGGAGGTATCATAACAGATACGCAGTATTTT
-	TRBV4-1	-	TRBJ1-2	CASSRDEGNYGYTF	TGCGCCAGCAGCCGAGACGAGGGAAACTATGGCTACACCTTC
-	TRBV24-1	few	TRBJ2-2	CATSDLDRNTGELFF	TGTGCCACCAGTGATTTGGACAGGAACACCGGGGAGCTGTTTTTT
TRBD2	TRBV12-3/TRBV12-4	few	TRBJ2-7	CASSPSAGGRSEQYF	TGTGCCAGCAGTCCCTCAGCGGGAGGCCGAAGCGAGCAGTACTTC
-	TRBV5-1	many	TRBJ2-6	CASSSGTSGANVLTF	TGCGCCAGCAGCTCCGGGACTTCTGGGGCCAACGTCCTGACTTTC
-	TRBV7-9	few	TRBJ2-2	CASSLAGAGKTGELFF	TGTGCCAGCAGCTTAGCGGGGGCAGGGAAGACCGGGGAGCTGTTTTTT
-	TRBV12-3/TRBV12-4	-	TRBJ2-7	CASSSIPTYEQYF	TGTGCCAGCAGTTCGATCCCAACCTACGAGCAGTACTTC
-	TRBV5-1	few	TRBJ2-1	CASSLLLGISYNEQFF	TGCGCCAGCAGCTTGCTGTTGGGGATATCTTACAATGAGCAGTTCTTC
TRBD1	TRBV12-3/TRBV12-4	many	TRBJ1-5	CASSWGRDRAYQPQHF	TGTGCCAGCAGTTGGGGGCGGGACAGGGCTTACCAGCCCCAGCATTTT
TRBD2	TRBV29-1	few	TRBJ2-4	CSVGGGTGRDIQYF	TGCAGCGTTGGGGGGGGAACGGGCAGGGACATTCAGTACTTC
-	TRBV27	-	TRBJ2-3	CASSLYYGLGSTDTQYF	TGTGCCAGCAGTTTATATTACGGGCTAGGTAGCACAGATACGCAGTATTTT
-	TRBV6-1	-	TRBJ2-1	CASSKAGTQQFF	TGTGCCAGCAGTAAAGCCGGGACACAGCAGTTCTTC
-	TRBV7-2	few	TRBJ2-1	CASSLSLAGFYNEQFF	TGTGCCAGCAGCTTATCCCTGGCGGGCTTCTACAATGAGCAGTTCTTC
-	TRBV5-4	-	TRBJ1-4	CASSSDRSSNEKLFF	TGTGCCAGCAGCTCCGACCGATCCTCTAATGAAAAACTGTTTTTT
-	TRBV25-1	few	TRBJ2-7	CASSEPGDKSYEQYF	TGTGCCAGCAGTGAACCCGGGGACAAATCCTACGAGCAGTACTTC
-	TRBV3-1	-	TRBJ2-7	CASSPPGRTHYEQYF	TGTGCCAGCAGCCCTCCCGGGCGTACCCACTACGAGCAGTACTTC
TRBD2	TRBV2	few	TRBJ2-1	CASKTSGSVHEQFF	TGTGCCAGCAAGACTAGCGGGAGTGTCCATGAGCAGTTCTTC
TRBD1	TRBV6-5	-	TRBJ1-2	CASSYGTGAYYGYTF	TGTGCCAGCAGTTACGGGACAGGCGCCTACTATGGCTACACCTTC
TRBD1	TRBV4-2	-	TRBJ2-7	CASSRTGGSFAYEQYF	TGTGCCAGCAGCCGGACAGGGGGATCGTTCGCCTACGAGCAGTACTTC
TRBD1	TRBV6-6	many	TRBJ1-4	CASSGDRGEKLFF	TGTGCCAGCAGTGGGGACAGGGGTGAAAAACTGTTTTTT
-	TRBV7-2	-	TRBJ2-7	CASSSGDGGRLGEQYF	TGTGCCAGCAGCTCTGGCGATGGGGGTCGTCTGGGCGAGCAGTACTTC
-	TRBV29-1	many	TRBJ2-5	CSGPVEGGETQYF	TGCAGCGGTCCTGTCGAGGGAGGCGAGACCCAGTACTTC
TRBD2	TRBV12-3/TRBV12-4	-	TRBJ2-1	CASRRGQGTSGSYNEQFF	TGTGCCAGCCGTAGGGGGCAGGGGACTAGCGGGTCCTACAATGAGCAGTTCTTC
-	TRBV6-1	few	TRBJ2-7	CASLNRPGAASVGEQYF	TGTGCCAGCCTCAATCGACCCGGGGCGGCATCAGTTGGCGAGCAGTACTTC
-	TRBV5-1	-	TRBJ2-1	CASSSRDKSYNEQFF	TGCGCCAGCAGCTCCCGGGACAAGTCCTACAATGAGCAGTTCTTC
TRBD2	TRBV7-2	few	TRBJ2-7	CASSPGLARYEQYF	TGTGCCAGCAGCCCCGGACTAGCGAGGTACGAGCAGTACTTC
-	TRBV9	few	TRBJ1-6	CASSRSTGSPLHF	TGTGCCAGCAGTAGGTCTACGGGCTCACCCCTCCACTTT
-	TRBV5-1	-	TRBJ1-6	CASTSSGTEGSPLHF	TGCGCCAGCACCTCCTCCGGGACGGAGGGTTCACCCCTCCACTTT
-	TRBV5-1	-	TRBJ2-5	CASSWDLKTQYF	TGCGCCAGCAGCTGGGACTTGAAGACCCAGTACTTC
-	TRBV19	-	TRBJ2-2	CASRPQGETGELFF	TGTGCCAGTAGGCCCCAGGGCGAGACCGGGGAGCTGTTTTTT
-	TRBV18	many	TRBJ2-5	CASSPYQETQYF	TGTGCCAGCAGCCCGTACCAAGAGACCCAGTACTTC
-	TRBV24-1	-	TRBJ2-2	CATSHPEPGNTGELFF	TGTGCCACCAGCCACCCGGAGCCCGGGAACACCGGGGAGCTGTTTTTT
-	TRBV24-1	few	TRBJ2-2	CATSDLTRARTGELFF	TGTGCCACCAGTGATTTGACCCGGGCCCGCACCGGGGAGCTGTTTTTT
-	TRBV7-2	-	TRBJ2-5	CASSPTLASGVSETQYF	TGTGCCAGCAGCCCTACCTTAGCCTCAGGGGTCTCAGAGACCCAGTATTTC
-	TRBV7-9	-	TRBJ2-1	CASRLEGGEQFF	TGTGCCAGCAGGTTAGAGGGGGGTGAGCAGTTCTTC
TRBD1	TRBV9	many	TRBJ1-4	CASSVSPRAGGGNEKLFF	TGTGCCAGCAGCGTAAGTCCCCGGGCAGGGGGCGGTAATGAAAAACTGTTTTTT
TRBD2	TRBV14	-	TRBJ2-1	CASSHPSGGGPPRREQFF	TGTGCCAGCAGCCACCCTAGCGGGGGGGGCCCCCCCCGAAGAGAGCAGTTCTTC
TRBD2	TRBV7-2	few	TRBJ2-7	CASKTSPQGEQYF	TGTGCCAGCAAGACTAGCCCCCAGGGCGAGCAGTACTTC
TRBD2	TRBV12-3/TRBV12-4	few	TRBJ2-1	CASSDDLAAIYNEQFF	TGTGCCAGCAGTGATGACCTAGCGGCAATATACAATGAGCAGTTCTTC
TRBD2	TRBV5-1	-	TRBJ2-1	CASSLPSGVRDEQFF	TGCGCCAGCAGCCTCCCTAGCGGGGTACGAGATGAGCAGTTCTTC
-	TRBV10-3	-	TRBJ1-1	CAISPTPDTAAFF	TGTGCCATCAGCCCAACCCCGGACACCGCCGCTTTCTTT
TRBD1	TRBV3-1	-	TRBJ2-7	CASSQISGTGAEQYF	TGTGCCAGCAGCCAGATAAGCGGGACAGGGGCCGAGCAGTACTTC
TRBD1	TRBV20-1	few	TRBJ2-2	CSALPGQITGELFF	TGCAGTGCTCTACCGGGACAGATCACCGGGGAGCTGTTTTTT
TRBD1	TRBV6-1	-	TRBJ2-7	CASRLTGTGPYEQYF	TGTGCCAGCAGACTCACCGGGACAGGTCCCTACGAGCAGTACTTC
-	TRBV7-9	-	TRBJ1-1	CASSPVLGGAFF	TGTGCCAGCAGCCCCGTCTTGGGGGGAGCTTTCTTT
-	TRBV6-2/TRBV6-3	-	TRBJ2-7	CASSLRDFGYEQYF	TGTGCCAGCAGTCTCCGGGACTTCGGCTACGAGCAGTACTTC
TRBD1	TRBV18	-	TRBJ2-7	CASSPRQGAYEQYF	TGTGCCAGCTCACCACGACAGGGCGCCTACGAGCAGTACTTC